The 18 T cell receptor beta chains reported below all come from one sample, sequenced in a study of monozygotic twins with cystic fibrosis. TCRdb keeps only in-frame clones here, not all; method: immunoSEQ multiplex PCR. Altogether over 30,000 clones are present, under 70% being singletons, with the ten largest covering 0.7% to 1%. Sequencing input: blood. Receptors were obtained from a girl between 10 and 17 years old with cystic fibrosis.

The chain joins TRBV5-6 to TRBJ2-7, with 7 bases lining up with TRBD2. From germline, CDR1 is SGHDT and CDR2 YYEEEE. V lost 1 base, J lost 4 bases, and 5 bases stayed unmatched. CDR3 length: 14 residues. The CDR3 DNA reads TGTGCCAGCAGCTTGAGCGGGATAAAGTACGAGCAGTACTTC. This sequence encodes CASSLSGIKYEQYF. Full variable domain (outside the CDR3, taken from reference TRBV5-6 and TRBJ2-7): DAGVTQSPTHLIKTRGQQVTLRCSPKSGHDTVSWYQQALGQGPQFIFQYYEEEERQRGNFPDRFSGHQFPNYSSELNVNALLLGDSALYLCASSLSGIKYEQYFGPGTRLTVT.

This clone was observed once. The chain joins TRBV19 to TRBJ2-7; TRBD2 aligns across 7 bases. Germline values: CDR1 LNHDA, CDR2 SQIVND (reference sequence). With V trimmed by 5 bases and J by 4 bases, 26 bases remained unmatched. The CDR3 sequence is 20 residues long. This chain's CDR3 is CASSPSRWGGFIGTIYEQYF. CDR3 sequence (DNA): TGTGCCAGTAGTCCTAGTCGTTGGGGGGGTTTCATCGGTACGATTTACGAGCAGTACTTC.

This chain links TRBV19 with TRBJ1-1; no reliable D call. V shed 6 bases and J shed 1 base, with 15 bases lying between them. In germline, CDR1 is LNHDA, CDR2 SQIVND (reference sequence). The CDR3 has 15 residues. CDR3 sequence: CASSTARRGNTEAFF. CDR3 coding DNA: TGTGCCAGTAGCACCGCACGGCGGGGGAACACTGAAGCTTTCTTT.

The V and J genes are TRBV18 and TRBJ2-1; possible D gene TRBD1, 7 bases. Germline V gene sequence: CDR1 KGHSH, CDR2 LQKENI. V was shortened by 2 bases and J by 13 bases, with 15 bases between the two germline ends. This CDR3 has 13 residues. The CDR3 sequence is CASSPSAGQPQFF. CDR3 nucleotides: TGTGCCAGCTCACCAAGTGCGGGACAGCCCCAGTTCTTC.

The chain combines TRBV10-2 with TRBJ2-5, with D uncertain. The germline CDR1 and CDR2 sequences are WSHSY and SAAADI. CDR3 size: 13 residues. V was cut by 3 bases and J by 5 bases, with 10 bases left in between. The CDR3 loop is CASSDTMGETQYF. CDR3 DNA sequence: TGCGCCAGCAGTGACACCATGGGGGAGACCCAGTACTTC.

The gene calls are TRBV6-5 and TRBJ2-7; 10 bases agree with TRBD1. The CDR3 has 14 amino acids. Trimming removed 9 bases from V and 4 bases from J; junction bases left unmatched: 9. The germline CDR1 and CDR2 sequences are MNHEY and SVGAGI. The CDR3 nucleotides read TGTGCCAGTAGAAGGACAGGGGGAGGGTACGAGCAGTACTTC. Translated: CASRRTGGGYEQYF.

In this sample, this clone turned up a few times. V is TRBV7-2 and J is TRBJ1-5; TRBD1 might be the D (5 bases). The CDR3 runs 14 residues. Germline V gives CDR1 SGHTA, CDR2 FQGNSA. V was cut by 3 bases and J by 2 bases, with 8 bases left in between. CDR3 sequence: CASSFTQGNQPQHF. The CDR3 nucleotides read TGTGCCAGCAGCTTTACACAGGGCAATCAGCCCCAGCATTTT.

The genes are TRBV27 and TRBJ2-7; TRBD1 matches at 9 bases. The CDR3 runs 16 residues. After removal of 5 bases from V and 6 bases from J, the junction contained 14 bases not matched to a gene. Germline V gives CDR1 MNHEY, CDR2 SMNVEV (reference sequence). The CDR3 DNA is TGTGCCAGCAGTGCAACAGGGGGCTTTGGACTCGGCGAGCAGTACTTC. Its translation: CASSATGGFGLGEQYF.

The chain is built from TRBV7-9 and TRBJ2-7, with 8 bases aligning to TRBD2. Losses at the gene ends were 4 bases for V and 5 bases for J; bases not matched to a gene: 10. The CDR3 runs 15 residues. Per germline, CDR1 SEHNR and CDR2 FQNEAQ (reference sequence). CDR3 loop: CASSSTGTRNDEQYV. The DNA of the CDR3 is TGTGCCAGCAGCTCTACCGGGACTAGGAACGACGAGCAGTACGTC.

V gene TRBV25-1 combines with J gene TRBJ2-5; 8 bases line up with TRBD2. V dropped 10 bases and J dropped 7; count of bases not matched to a gene: 14. This CDR3 is built from 14 residues. Germline CDR1 reads MGHDK; CDR2 reads SYGVNS. This CDR3 reads CATTAGGGSGTQYF. Written as DNA, the CDR3 is TGTGCCACTACGGCAGGCGGGGGGTCCGGGACCCAGTACTTC.

This clone has only one observation. This rearrangement joins TRBV5-1 to TRBJ1-1; D not certain. This CDR3 spans 15 amino acids. V gave up 2 bases and J gave up 1 base, with 12 bases separating them. The V gene's germline CDR1 is SGHRS and CDR2 YFSETQ. CDR3 loop: CASSLQRTGNTEAFF. The CDR3 nucleotides are TGCGCCAGCAGCTTACAAAGGACGGGGAACACTGAAGCTTTCTTT.

The chain carries TRBV21-1 and TRBJ1-1; the table gives TRBD1 as D, unverified against the DNA. TRBV21-1 is a listed pseudogene. This CDR3 comprises 18 residues. The chain's CDR3 is CASAERGGQVLFGTEAFF. CDR3 nucleotide sequence: TGTGCCAGCGCCGAGAGGGGGGGACAGGTCTTGTTTGGCACTGAAGCTTTCTTT.

The chain couples TRBV29-1 to TRBJ2-7; 10 bases line up with TRBD1. Germline V gene sequence: CDR1 SQVTM, CDR2 ANQGSEA. This CDR3 contains 15 residues. V lost 0 bases, J lost 3 bases, and 5 bases stayed unmatched. The CDR3 DNA sequence: TGCAGCGTTGAAGATTTAAGGACAGGGGGCTACGAGCAGTACTTC. Protein sequence: CSVEDLRTGGYEQYF.

The DNA of the CDR3 is TGCGCCAGCAGCCAAGAGGTCTACCACGGGAACACCATATATTTT. Translation: CASSQEVYHGNTIYF. The chain combines TRBV4-3 with TRBJ1-3; D is ambiguous. The CDR3 runs to 15 residues. CDR1 is LGHNA, CDR2 YSLEER, per germline. Trimming cost V 0 bases and J 7 bases, with 13 bases left between them.

This clone was seen a handful of times. This chain joins TRBV27 and TRBJ1-1, with TRBD1 as a possible D gene (5 bases). This CDR3 has 13 residues. The germline V gene encodes CDR1 MNHEY and CDR2 SMNVEV (reference sequence). V was shortened by 3 bases and J by 11 bases, with 16 bases between the two germline ends. The CDR3 loop reads CASSFGKGRAAFF. DNA for the CDR3: TGTGCCAGCAGTTTCGGTAAGGGGCGAGCGGCTTTCTTT.

This clone came up a few times. V usage is TRBV4-1 and J usage is TRBJ2-1, with D possibly called TRBD1 or TRBD2 (5 bases each). Germline CDR1 and CDR2: MGHRA and YSYEKL. The CDR3 is made up of 15 amino acids. Trimming took off 5 bases at V and 1 base at J, with 12 bases between the two ends. The CDR3 DNA follows: TGCGCCAGCAGCTCCGGGACCGCGTCCTACAATGAGCAGTTCTTC. Translation: CASSSGTASYNEQFF.

The CDR3 DNA is TGTGCCAGCAGCTTAGTGGGCTCGTACAATGAGCAGTTCTTC. Amino acids: CASSLVGSYNEQFF. The chain recombines TRBV7-2 with TRBJ2-1, with unresolved D. Between the trimmed V and J ends, which lost 1 base and 4 bases, there was a span of 8 bases. The CDR3 loop spans 14 amino acids. Per germline, CDR1 SGHTA and CDR2 FQGNSA.

The V and J genes are TRBV7-9 and TRBJ2-2; 9 bases are shared with TRBD1. The V gene's germline CDR1 is SEHNR and CDR2 FQNEAQ (reference sequence). The CDR3 spans 16 residues. The V and J ends lost 6 bases and 3 bases, in that order; junction bases with no gene match: 8. This chain's CDR3 is CASSPTGQGYTGELFF. For the CDR3, the DNA is TGTGCCAGCAGTCCAACGGGACAGGGATACACCGGGGAGCTGTTTTTT.